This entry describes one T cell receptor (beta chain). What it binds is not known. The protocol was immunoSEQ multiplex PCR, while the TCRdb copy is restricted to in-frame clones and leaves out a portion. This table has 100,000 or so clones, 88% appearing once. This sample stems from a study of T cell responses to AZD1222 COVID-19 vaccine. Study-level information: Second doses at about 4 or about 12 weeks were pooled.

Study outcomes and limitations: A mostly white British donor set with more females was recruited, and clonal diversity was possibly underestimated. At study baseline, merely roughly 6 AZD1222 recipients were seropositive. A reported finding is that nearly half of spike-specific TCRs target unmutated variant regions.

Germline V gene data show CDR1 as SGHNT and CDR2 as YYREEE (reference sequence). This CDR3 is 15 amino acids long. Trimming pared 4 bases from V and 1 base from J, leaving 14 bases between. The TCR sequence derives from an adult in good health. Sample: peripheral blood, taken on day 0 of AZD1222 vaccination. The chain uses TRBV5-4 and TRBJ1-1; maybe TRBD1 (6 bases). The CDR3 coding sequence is TGTGCCAGCAGCGAGATACAGGGCGGGAACACTGAAGCTTTCTTT. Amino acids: CASSEIQGGNTEAFF.